The 19 T cell receptor beta chains below were found in one sample sequenced in a study of shared clonotypes between healthy human individuals. The method was immunoSEQ multiplex PCR; TCRdb's version includes in-frame clones alone and lacks a portion of them. The table lists under 1,900,000 clones, approximately 98.5% of them singletons. The sample comprised naive CD4+ T cells sorted from blood. Subset of the sample: CD45RA+ positively selected. These receptors all stem from a man aged 25 to 40 in good health.

The CDR3 region is CAWKPGLAHYEQYF. The CDR3 DNA is TGTGCCTGGAAGCCGGGACTAGCTCACTACGAGCAGTACTTC. The genes are TRBV30 and TRBJ2-7; 9 bases fit TRBD2. Per germline, CDR1 GTSNPN and CDR2 SVGIG (reference sequence). The CDR3 is 14 amino acids. The ends lost 4 bases at V and 3 bases at J; junction bases unmatched: 7.

The chain has TRBV19 and TRBJ1-5, with no clear D. The germline V gene encodes CDR1 LNHDA and CDR2 SQIVND (reference sequence). Trimming took off 8 bases at V and 5 bases at J, with 25 bases between the two ends. The CDR3 runs to 17 residues. The CDR3 nucleotides read TGTGCCAGTGAGAGTAGCGAGCGGTCATGGGGAGATCAGCCCCAGCATTTT. Its translation is CASESSERSWGDQPQHF.

This chain links TRBV7-2 with TRBJ2-7, with 10 bases identical to TRBD2. V was clipped by 2 bases and J by 1 base; unmatched bases: 11. The germline CDR1 and CDR2 sequences are SGHTA and FQGNSA. This CDR3 contains 18 residues. As DNA, the CDR3 is TGTGCCAGCAGCTTAACTTTGGGACTAGCGCAAAGGTCCTACGAGCAGTACTTC. Protein sequence: CASSLTLGLAQRSYEQYF.

The chain has TRBV10-1 and TRBJ2-7; maybe TRBD1 (6 bases). This CDR3 contains 13 residues. The V end was cut by 5 bases, the J end by 0 bases, with 8 bases between. Germline V gene data show CDR1 as WNHNN and CDR2 as SYGVQD (reference sequence). The CDR3 bases are TGCGCCAGCAGTAGGGGGTTCTCCTACGAGCAGTACTTC. It yields the protein CASSRGFSYEQYF.

This chain joins TRBV2 and TRBJ2-5, with D maybe TRBD1 (5 bases). CDR1 and CDR2 from the germline V gene are SNHLY and FYNNEI. Trimming removed 2 bases at V and 3 bases at J, with 10 bases between. The CDR3 is made up of 14 amino acids. The CDR3 region has the DNA TGTGCCAGCAGTGAATATCCAGGGAAAGAGACCCAGTACTTC. This gives the protein CASSEYPGKETQYF.

Only one count was recorded for this clone. This sequence joins TRBV7-3 and TRBJ2-1; possibly TRBD1 for D (5 bases). CDR1 and CDR2 (germline): SGHTA, FQGTGA. V dropped 5 bases and J dropped 2 bases, with 7 bases sitting between them. This CDR3 region has 13 residues. CDR3 DNA: TGTGCCAGCAGCGGGGCAGCCTACAATGAGCAGTTCTTC. Amino acids: CASSGAAYNEQFF.

The chain has TRBV2 and TRBJ1-4, with D possibly TRBD1 on 5 matching bases. V dropped 5 bases and J dropped 6 bases, with 16 bases sitting between them. CDR3 size: 15 residues. Germline V gives CDR1 SNHLY, CDR2 FYNNEI. The CDR3 sequence is CASSFSKGFDEKLFF. The DNA for the CDR3 is TGTGCCAGCAGTTTCTCGAAGGGGTTCGATGAAAAACTGTTTTTT.

The chain uses TRBV6-5 and TRBJ2-7; no clear D. This CDR3 contains 15 residues. Trimming cost V 0 bases and J 0 bases, with 9 bases left between them. Germline V gene sequence: CDR1 MNHEY, CDR2 SVGAGI. CDR3 coding DNA: TGTGCCAGCAGTTACTCCATAGTGAGCTCCTACGAGCAGTACTTC. Translating it yields CASSYSIVSSYEQYF.

The chain has TRBV4-1 and TRBJ1-2, with 8 bases matching TRBD1. Germline-derived CDR1 and CDR2 are MGHRA and YSYEKL. V was pared by 1 base and J by 11 bases, with 15 bases of the junction left unmatched. The CDR3 spans 16 residues. CDR3 sequence (DNA): TGCGCCAGCAGCCAAGGGCGCATGAGGACAGGGAAGAAGTACACCTTC. Translation gives CASSQGRMRTGKKYTF.

The V gene is TRBV18, the J gene TRBJ1-3; tentatively, D is TRBD1 (5 bases). Germline V gives CDR1 KGHSH, CDR2 LQKENI. This CDR3 region has 16 residues. Trimming stripped 6 bases from V and 0 bases from J, with 15 bases between. The CDR3 sequence is CASSSATGSSGNTIYF. In DNA form, the CDR3 reads TGTGCCAGCTCCTCTGCTACAGGCTCCTCTGGAAACACCATATATTTT.

V and J are TRBV30 and TRBJ1-5; D not resolved. Germline V gene data show CDR1 as GTSNPN and CDR2 as SVGIG (reference sequence). The CDR3 sequence is 13 residues long. Trimming took off 1 base at V and 0 bases at J, with 4 bases between the two ends. Written as DNA, the CDR3 is TGTGCCTGGAGTGAGTCTAGCAATCAGCCCCAGCATTTT. Amino acids: CAWSESSNQPQHF.

V is TRBV28 and J is TRBJ2-5, with 8 bases aligning to TRBD1. CDR1 MDHEN and CDR2 SYDVKM come from the germline V gene. The CDR3 runs to 14 residues. V lost 3 bases, J lost 1 base, and 1 base stayed unmatched. CDR3 bases: TGTGCCAGCAGTTTCACAGGGGGCCAAGAGACCCAGTACTTC. This translates into CASSFTGGQETQYF.

The V and J genes are TRBV4-1 and TRBJ2-5, with a weak D call TRBD1 (6 bases). This CDR3 comprises 13 residues. Looked up from germline, CDR1 is MGHRA and CDR2 is YSYEKL. Deletions cut 6 bases from V and 2 bases from J, with 10 bases between. CDR3 amino acids: CASSLGQQETQYF. The CDR3 DNA sequence: TGCGCCAGCAGTCTCGGACAGCAAGAGACCCAGTACTTC.

The rearrangement uses TRBV5-4 and TRBJ2-1, with TRBD1 matching over 9 bases. Trimming took 4 bases from V and 6 from J; bases not matched to a gene: 5. This CDR3 comprises 14 residues. Germline V gene data show CDR1 as SGHNT and CDR2 as YYREEE (reference sequence). The CDR3 here is CASSGRTGVNEQFF. CDR3 nucleotides: TGTGCCAGCAGCGGTAGGACAGGGGTCAATGAGCAGTTCTTC.

This rearrangement joins TRBV2 to TRBJ2-3, with 7 bases identical to TRBD1. V lost 6 bases to trimming and J lost 2 bases; unmatched junction nucleotides: 8. The germline CDR1 and CDR2 sequences are SNHLY and FYNNEI. The CDR3 sequence is 15 residues long. In DNA form, the CDR3 reads TGTGCCAGCAGGATCGGGACAGCTTACACAGATACGCAGTATTTT. Translated: CASRIGTAYTDTQYF.

The sample holds one count of this clone. Other DNA sequences in this sample translate to the same CDR3. The gene calls are TRBV18 and TRBJ2-7; possibly TRBD1 for D (5 bases). V lost 0 bases, J lost 3 bases, and 6 bases lay in between. In germline, CDR1 is KGHSH, CDR2 LQKENI. The CDR3 extends over 13 amino acids. The CDR3: CASSPPGDYEQYF. CDR3 coding DNA: TGTGCCAGCTCACCACCAGGGGACTACGAGCAGTACTTC.

This chain links TRBV15 with TRBJ2-4; no firm D call. Germline loops: CDR1 LNHNV, CDR2 YYDKDF (reference sequence). V lost 5 bases, J lost 0 bases, and 8 bases lay in between. The CDR3 is 14 residues long. CDR3 in amino acids: CATSPPRAKNIQYF. DNA of the CDR3: TGTGCCACCAGCCCTCCGCGAGCCAAAAACATTCAGTACTTC. The whole variable domain, filled in from reference TRBV15 and TRBJ2-4, reads DAMVIQNPRYQVTQFGKPVTLSCSQTLNHNVMYWYQQKSSQAPKLLFHYYDKDFNNEADTPDNFQSRRPNTSFCFLDIRSPGLGDTAMYLCATSPPRAKNIQYFGAGTRLSVL.

The genes are TRBV28 and TRBJ2-1; TRBD1 might be the D (8 bases). V was trimmed by 5 bases and J by 12 bases, leaving 17 bases between them. CDR1 MDHEN and CDR2 SYDVKM come from the germline V gene. This CDR3 has 13 residues. CDR3 DNA sequence: TGTGCCAGCAGTCTAAAACAGGGGGGGGTGCAGTTCTTC. As protein: CASSLKQGGVQFF. Complete variable domain (other parts from reference TRBV28 and TRBJ2-1): DVKVTQSSRYLVKRTGEKVFLECVQDMDHENMFWYRQDPGLGLRLIYFSYDVKMKEKGDIPEGYSVSREKKERFSLILESASTNQTSMYLCASSLKQGGVQFFGPGTRLTVL.

The V and J genes are TRBV5-4 and TRBJ2-1; 8 nucleotides agree with TRBD1. Trimming cost V 0 bases and J 9 bases; bases outside gene matches: 11. CDR3 size: 16 residues. Per germline, CDR1 SGHNT and CDR2 YYREEE (reference sequence). The CDR3 DNA reads as TGTGCCAGCAGCTTGGCGAGGACAGGGATCGGGAGTGAGCAGTTCTTC. This codes for CASSLARTGIGSEQFF.